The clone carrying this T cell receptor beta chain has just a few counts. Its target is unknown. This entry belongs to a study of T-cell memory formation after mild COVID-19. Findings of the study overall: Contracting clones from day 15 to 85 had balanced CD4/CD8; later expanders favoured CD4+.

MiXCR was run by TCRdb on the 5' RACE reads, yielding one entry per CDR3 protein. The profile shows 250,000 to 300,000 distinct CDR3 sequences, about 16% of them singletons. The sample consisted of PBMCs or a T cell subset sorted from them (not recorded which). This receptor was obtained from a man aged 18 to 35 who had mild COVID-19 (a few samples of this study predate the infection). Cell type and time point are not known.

The CDR3 DNA reads TGCGCCAGCAGCTCCGGGACTAGCGGAAAGGATACGCAGTATTTT. It specifies CASSSGTSGKDTQYF. This chain links TRBV5-1 with TRBJ2-3, with 11 bases lining up with TRBD2. The CDR3 is 15 amino acids. With 3 bases clipped from V and 6 bases from J, the junction kept 6 bases outside the gene matches. Per germline, CDR1 SGHRS and CDR2 YFSETQ.